A selection of T cell receptor beta chains follows, all from one sample in a study of CD8 T cells in Susac syndrome. TCRdb reanalysed the immunoSEQ multiplex PCR reads using MiXCR and keeps one entry per CDR3 protein. The sample has over 65,000 distinct CDR3 sequences, about 92% seen once; the top ten hold about 0.52%. Sequencing input: CD4+ T cells from PBMCs. The source is a human donor with Susac syndrome. CDR3s include the opening cysteine and the closing phenylalanine or tryptophan. A D gene is named only where the DNA matches it firmly. The size field is filled for only some rows; it gives once, few, many or a size class.

clone size: NA; J gene: TRBJ2-7; V gene: TRBV27; D gene: TRBD2; CDR3 protein: CASSSGLAGPRGYEQYF; CDR3 DNA: TGTGCCAGCAGTTCTGGACTAGCGGGGCCCCGGGGCTACGAGCAGTACTTC
clone size: NA; J gene: TRBJ2-3; V gene: TRBV5-1; D gene: TRBD2; CDR3 protein: CASSLGLAGLLDTQYF; CDR3 DNA: TGCGCCAGCAGCTTGGGACTAGCGGGATTATTGGATACGCAGTATTTT
clone size: NA; J gene: TRBJ2-1; V gene: TRBV6-2/TRBV6-3; D gene: NA; CDR3 protein: CASSSGQNRQFF; CDR3 DNA: TGTGCCAGCAGTTCCGGCCAAAATAGGCAGTTCTTC
clone size: NA; J gene: TRBJ2-6; V gene: TRBV6-1; D gene: TRBD2; CDR3 protein: CASSQLAGVDGANVLTF; CDR3 DNA: TGTGCCAGCAGCCAACTAGCGGGAGTGGATGGGGCCAACGTCCTGACTTTC
clone size: NA; J gene: TRBJ1-2; V gene: TRBV3-1; D gene: NA; CDR3 protein: CASSQRETNGYTF; CDR3 DNA: TGTGCCAGCAGCCAGCGGGAGACTAATGGCTACACCTTC
clone size: NA; J gene: TRBJ1-2; V gene: TRBV2; D gene: TRBD1; CDR3 protein: CASSADKGQGVSNYGYTF; CDR3 DNA: TGTGCCAGCAGTGCCGACAAGGGACAGGGAGTGAGTAACTATGGCTACACCTTC
clone size: NA; J gene: TRBJ2-3; V gene: TRBV19; D gene: TRBD2; CDR3 protein: CASSVLAGSTDTQYF; CDR3 DNA: TGTGCCAGTAGTGTCCTAGCGGGGAGCACAGATACGCAGTATTTT
clone size: NA; J gene: TRBJ2-7; V gene: TRBV20-1; D gene: TRBD1; CDR3 protein: CSAIQGAVDEQYF; CDR3 DNA: TGCAGTGCCATTCAGGGGGCGGTCGACGAGCAGTACTTC
clone size: NA; J gene: TRBJ2-2; V gene: TRBV30; D gene: TRBD2; CDR3 protein: CAWNRASGNTGELFF; CDR3 DNA: TGTGCCTGGAATAGGGCTAGCGGAAACACCGGGGAGCTGTTTTTT
clone size: once; J gene: TRBJ1-1; V gene: TRBV20-1; D gene: NA; CDR3 protein: CSASRAKNTEAFF; CDR3 DNA: TGCAGTGCTAGCCGAGCGAAGAACACTGAAGCTTTCTTT
clone size: NA; J gene: TRBJ2-2; V gene: TRBV12-3/TRBV12-4; D gene: TRBD1; CDR3 protein: CASSQGQGSSGELFF; CDR3 DNA: TGTGCCAGCAGTCAGGGACAGGGCAGTTCCGGGGAGCTGTTTTTT
clone size: NA; J gene: TRBJ2-7; V gene: TRBV6-5; D gene: NA; CDR3 protein: CASSSRGGYEQYF; CDR3 DNA: TGTGCCAGCAGTAGCCGAGGAGGCTACGAGCAGTACTTC
clone size: NA; J gene: TRBJ1-2; V gene: TRBV5-6; D gene: NA; CDR3 protein: CASSSAGQNYGYTF; CDR3 DNA: TGTGCCAGCAGCTCCGCTGGGCAGAACTATGGCTACACCTTC
clone size: NA; J gene: TRBJ1-2; V gene: TRBV2; D gene: NA; CDR3 protein: CVTAAEANYGYTF; CDR3 DNA: TGTGTCACTGCCGCAGAGGCTAACTATGGCTACACCTTC
clone size: NA; J gene: TRBJ2-7; V gene: TRBV20-1; D gene: TRBD2; CDR3 protein: CSAPSGAIYEQYF; CDR3 DNA: TGCAGTGCTCCCAGCGGGGCTATCTACGAGCAGTACTTC
clone size: NA; J gene: TRBJ1-6; V gene: TRBV6-6; D gene: NA; CDR3 protein: CASAAPYNSPLHF; CDR3 DNA: TGTGCCAGCGCGGCACCCTATAATTCACCCCTCCACTTT
clone size: few; J gene: TRBJ2-1; V gene: TRBV12-3/TRBV12-4; D gene: TRBD2; CDR3 protein: CASSTSASGRGEQFF; CDR3 DNA: TGTGCCAGCAGTACCTCAGCTAGCGGGAGGGGTGAGCAGTTCTTC